Presented here are 28 T cell receptor beta chains from one specimen sequenced in a study of CD8 T cells in ankylosing spondylitis. TCRdb redid the calling of the 5' RACE reads with MiXCR, one entry per CDR3 protein. The sample holds 30,000 to 45,000 distinct CDR3 sequences, 8% to 13% seen once. The sample comprised synovial fluid, either unsorted or a sorted T cell fraction (not recorded which). These receptors originate from a male donor with ankylosing spondylitis.

The V call is TRBV4-1, the J call TRBJ2-1, with 11 bases matching TRBD1. J lost 8 bases, V lost 5 bases, and 5 bases had no gene match. This CDR3 region has 14 residues. In germline, CDR1 is MGHRA, CDR2 YSYEKL. CDR3 nucleotide sequence: TGCGCCAGCAGCTCGGGACAGGGGGGTGATGAGCAGTTCTTC. This codes for CASSSGQGGDEQFF.

This clonotype was seen ten or more times. This CDR3 reads CASSWGGGELFF. CDR3 nucleotides: TGTGCCAGCAGCTGGGGAGGCGGGGAGCTGTTTTTT. This chain uses TRBV7-8 with TRBJ2-2; weak D call: TRBD2 (6 bases). In germline, CDR1 is SGHVS, CDR2 FQNEAQ. V was shortened by 4 bases and J by 7 bases, with 7 bases between the two germline ends. The CDR3 consists of 12 residues.

This clonotype was detected many times. V usage is TRBV28 and J usage is TRBJ2-5, with D hard to call. V lost 5 bases, J lost 4 bases, and 11 bases lay in between. This CDR3 comprises 13 residues. Germline V lookup: CDR1 MDHEN, CDR2 SYDVKM. The CDR3 protein is CASSPLTGETQYF. For the CDR3, the DNA is TGTGCCAGCAGTCCCTTAACCGGAGAGACCCAGTACTTC.

The chain is built from TRBV7-9 and TRBJ2-5; 9 nucleotides match TRBD2. The CDR3 is 16 amino acids. From germline, CDR1 is SEHNR and CDR2 FQNEAQ (reference sequence). Germline trimming cut 3 bases from V and 0 bases from J; bases unmatched to any gene: 5. The CDR3 DNA reads as TGTGCCAGCAGCTTGACTAGCGGAGGGAACCAAGAGACCCAGTACTTC. Its protein product is CASSLTSGGNQETQYF.

This clonotype was observed a handful of times. The chain couples TRBV27 to TRBJ2-2, with D possibly TRBD1 on 7 matching bases. CDR3 length: 14 residues. Germline CDR1 MNHEY, CDR2 SMNVEV (reference sequence). Trimming removed 0 bases from V and 7 bases from J, with 9 bases in between. For the CDR3, the DNA is TGTGCCAGCAGTTTATCCCAGGGGGGCGGGGAGCTGTTTTTT. This sequence encodes CASSLSQGGGELFF.

This clonotype was seen repeatedly, ten times or more. The chain combines TRBV5-6 with TRBJ2-3; 9 nucleotides line up with TRBD1. The CDR3 length is 15 residues. Germline loops: CDR1 SGHDT, CDR2 YYEEEE. V lost 4 bases and J lost 5; bases outside the gene matches: 8. The CDR3 DNA reads as TGTGCCAGCAGCCAGTCCGACAGGGGGTTAGATACGCAGTATTTT. This gives the protein CASSQSDRGLDTQYF.

This clonotype was picked up a small number of times. This chain uses TRBV19 with TRBJ1-5; no firm D call. The CDR3 has 13 amino acids. Germline CDR1 and CDR2: LNHDA and SQIVND (reference sequence). V was trimmed by 3 bases and J by 8 bases, leaving 11 bases between them. The CDR3 loop is CASSIRSGEPQHF. The CDR3 bases are TGTGCCAGTAGTATTCGGTCCGGGGAGCCCCAGCATTTT.

The count of this clonotype is one. Compared with germline, one end of the junction differs, possibly owing to a read error. The J gene is TRBJ2-3, the V gene TRBV12-3 or TRBV12-4; TRBD2 matches at 12 bases. The CDR3 runs 17 residues. The CDR3 loop reads CTSSEIGLAGNTDTQYF. CDR3 nucleotides: TGTACCAGCAGTGAAATCGGACTAGCGGGAAACACAGATACGCAGTATTTT.

V and J are TRBV20-1 and TRBJ2-3; tentatively, D is TRBD2 (6 bases). CDR1 is DFQATT, CDR2 SNEGSKA, per germline (reference sequence). The CDR3 loop spans 17 amino acids. V was clipped by 6 bases and J by 2 bases, with 24 bases between them. The CDR3 nucleotides read TGCAGTGCGAACGCGGGGAACCTAGCGAGAGTCACAGATACGCAGTATTTT. Protein: CSANAGNLARVTDTQYF.

V usage is TRBV15 and J usage is TRBJ2-7; tentative D call: TRBD1 (5 bases). Germline values: CDR1 LNHNV, CDR2 YYDKDF (reference sequence). Trimming took off 1 base at V and 0 bases at J, with 10 bases between the two ends. The CDR3 sequence is 15 residues long. This chain's CDR3 is CATSRADSLSYEQYF. The CDR3 DNA sequence: TGTGCCACCAGCAGAGCTGACAGCCTCTCCTACGAGCAGTACTTC. Drawing the rest from reference TRBV15 and TRBJ2-7, the complete variable domain is DAMVIQNPRYQVTQFGKPVTLSCSQTLNHNVMYWYQQKSSQAPKLLFHYYDKDFNNEADTPDNFQSRRPNTSFCFLDIRSPGLGDTAMYLCATSRADSLSYEQYFGPGTRLTVT.

This clonotype was seen only a few times. The chain has TRBV7-9 and TRBJ1-4; D is perhaps TRBD1 (6 bases). The germline CDR1 and CDR2 sequences are SEHNR and FQNEAQ (reference sequence). Deletions cut 5 bases from V and 10 bases from J, with 17 bases between. The CDR3 covers 14 residues. The CDR3 DNA reads as TGTGCCAGCAGCCTTGGGTCGGGACAAGGAAAACTGTTTTTT. Protein: CASSLGSGQGKLFF.

At least ten counts were recorded for this clonotype. V is TRBV7-8 and J is TRBJ1-2; weak D call: TRBD1 (6 bases). V gave up 2 bases and J gave up 4 bases, with 14 bases separating them. Germline assignment: CDR1 SGHVS and CDR2 FQNEAQ. The CDR3 runs to 15 residues. The CDR3 nucleotides read TGTGCCAGCAGCTTACACCAGGGGCCATCCTATGGCTACACCTTC. Protein product: CASSLHQGPSYGYTF.

This clonotype turned up a few times. The chain combines TRBV15 with TRBJ2-7; TRBD1 matches at 8 bases. V lost 5 bases and J lost 7; bases outside the gene matches: 13. CDR3 length: 15 residues. CDR1 LNHNV and CDR2 YYDKDF come from the germline V gene (reference sequence). The CDR3 DNA follows: TGTGCCACCAGCGGCGGACAGGGAATTTACGGGGAGCAGTACTTC. The encoded protein is CATSGGQGIYGEQYF.

The V call is TRBV3-1, the J call TRBJ2-2, with D hard to call. This CDR3 region has 13 residues. V was cut by 0 bases and J by 4 bases, with 3 bases left in between. Germline lookup yields CDR1 LGHDT and CDR2 YNNKEL (reference sequence). CDR3 protein: CASSQDVTGELFF. DNA of the CDR3: TGTGCCAGCAGCCAAGATGTCACCGGGGAGCTGTTTTTT.

In its sample, this clonotype was seen a few times. The gene calls are TRBV7-9 and TRBJ2-7; D is ambiguous. V lost 4 bases to trimming and J lost 3 bases, with 13 bases between them. CDR1 and CDR2 from the germline V gene are SEHNR and FQNEAQ (reference sequence). CDR3 length equals 14 residues. CDR3 nucleotide sequence: TGTGCCAGCAGCTCCGAGGAAAGTGTCTACGAGCAGTACTTC. It encodes CASSSEESVYEQYF.

This clonotype was recorded a few times. The J gene is TRBJ2-1, the V gene TRBV2; TRBD2 matches 9 bases. The CDR3 contains 17 residues. V lost 1 base and J lost 4; bases outside the gene matches: 8. Looked up from germline, CDR1 is SNHLY and CDR2 is FYNNEI. CDR3: CASSEDKNLAGYNEQFF. DNA for the CDR3: TGTGCCAGCAGTGAAGATAAAAACCTAGCGGGATACAATGAGCAGTTCTTC.

This clonotype came up a few times. The chain links TRBV7-2 to TRBJ1-1, with TRBD1 identical over 7 bases. Germline CDR1 and CDR2: SGHTA and FQGNSA. Trimming took 4 bases from V and 1 from J; bases not matched to a gene: 6. The CDR3 is made up of 15 amino acids. CDR3 sequence: CASSSRTGANTEAFF. In DNA, the CDR3 is TGTGCCAGCAGCTCAAGGACAGGAGCGAACACTGAAGCTTTCTTT.

The CDR3 coding sequence is TGTGCCAGCTCACCACAGGGGCTGGAGACCCAGTACTTC. This codes for CASSPQGLETQYF. This sequence joins TRBV18 and TRBJ2-5; the D gene is possibly TRBD1 (5 bases). V was clipped by 1 base and J by 5 bases, with 8 bases between them. This CDR3 region has 13 residues. Germline CDR1 is KGHSH and CDR2 is LQKENI.

The chain joins TRBV16 to TRBJ2-1; the D gene is possibly TRBD2 (6 bases). The CDR3 has 13 residues. V was pared by 0 bases and J by 7 bases, with 7 bases between. The germline V gene has CDR1 KGHSY and CDR2 FQNENV. The CDR3, as DNA: TGTGCCAGCAGCCAATCCGGGGGAAATGAGCAGTTCTTC. Its translation is CASSQSGGNEQFF.

This clonotype was recorded at least ten times. This rearrangement joins TRBV4-2 to TRBJ2-1, with 7 bases aligning to TRBD2. Trimming at V came to 3 bases and at J to 10 bases, leaving 6 bases not matched to a gene. The germline V gene has CDR1 LGHNA and CDR2 YNFKEQ. This CDR3 contains 13 residues. The DNA for the CDR3 is TGTGCCAGCAGCCAGACGACTAGCAGAGAGCAGTTCTTC. Translation: CASSQTTSREQFF.

This clonotype appeared many times. The J gene is TRBJ2-3, the V gene TRBV28, with TRBD2 identical over 10 bases. V was pared by 2 bases and J by 5 bases, with 1 base of the junction left unmatched. Germline V lookup: CDR1 MDHEN, CDR2 SYDVKM. This CDR3 contains 14 residues. The CDR3 coding sequence is TGTGCCAGCAGTTTAAGCGGGAGGGGAGATACGCAGTATTTT. This sequence encodes CASSLSGRGDTQYF.

This clonotype was detected many times. The chain employs TRBV5-5 and TRBJ2-7; D call uncertain. Trimming removed 0 bases from V and 3 bases from J, with 13 bases in between. CDR3 length equals 15 residues. Germline V lookup: CDR1 SGHKS, CDR2 YYEKEE (reference sequence). The CDR3 DNA is TGTGCCAGCAGCTTGGGGTACGGGTCTATCTACGAGCAGTACTTC. This sequence encodes CASSLGYGSIYEQYF.

This clonotype was counted many times. The CDR3 loop is CSARDFAGEQFF. The CDR3 coding sequence is TGCAGTGCTAGAGACTTTGCGGGGGAGCAGTTCTTC. V gene TRBV20-1 combines with J gene TRBJ2-1; D is perhaps TRBD2 (6 bases). CDR3 length equals 12 residues. Germline V lookup: CDR1 DFQATT, CDR2 SNEGSKA (reference sequence). V shed 0 bases and J shed 10 bases, with 10 bases lying between them.

This clonotype was counted ten times or more. The chain has TRBV4-3 and TRBJ2-2; D possibly corresponds to TRBD2 (5 bases). The CDR3 is made up of 14 amino acids. Between the trimmed V and J ends, which lost 3 bases and 7 bases, there was a span of 12 bases. From germline, CDR1 is LGHNA and CDR2 YSLEER. CDR3: CASSQIRENGELFF. The CDR3 bases are TGCGCCAGCAGCCAGATCCGGGAAAACGGGGAGCTGTTTTTT.

The sample holds many counts of this clonotype. The J gene is TRBJ2-2, the V gene TRBV6-1, with 10 positions matching TRBD2. Per the germline V gene, CDR1 is MNHNS and CDR2 is SASEGT. The CDR3 has 17 residues. V shed 3 bases and J 7 bases; nucleotides not matched to a gene: 11. The chain's CDR3 is CASSEFPGTSDGGELFF. The DNA of the CDR3 is TGTGCCAGCAGTGAGTTCCCCGGGACTAGCGATGGCGGGGAGCTGTTTTTT.

Ten or more counts support this clonotype. V and J are TRBV3-1 and TRBJ2-3; 11 bases align to TRBD2. V shed 3 bases and J 3 bases; nucleotides not matched to a gene: 5. The V gene's germline CDR1 is LGHDT and CDR2 YNNKEL (reference sequence). The CDR3 loop spans 16 amino acids. The CDR3 sequence: CASSHMGLAVTDTQYF. The CDR3 DNA is TGTGCCAGCAGCCATATGGGACTAGCGGTAACAGATACGCAGTATTTT.

This clonotype was observed at least ten times. The genes are TRBV2 and TRBJ1-3, with D unclear. V lost 10 bases and J 1 base, leaving 20 bases between the germline ends. In germline, CDR1 is SNHLY, CDR2 FYNNEI. CDR3 size: 16 residues. The CDR3 protein is CATQNPIVASGNTIYF. Written as DNA, the CDR3 is TGTGCCACCCAAAACCCCATTGTCGCTTCTGGAAACACCATATATTTT.

This clonotype showed up many times. J is TRBJ2-7 and V is TRBV27; weak D call: TRBD1 (6 bases). Germline CDR1 is MNHEY and CDR2 is SMNVEV (reference sequence). The CDR3 covers 12 residues. Between the trimmed V and J ends, which lost 4 bases and 6 bases, there was a span of 10 bases. The CDR3 region is CASSSQGSEQYF. The CDR3 DNA sequence: TGTGCCAGCAGTTCACAGGGATCCGAGCAGTACTTC.